This T cell receptor beta chain was recorded in a study of shared clonotypes between healthy human individuals (TCRdb year 2020). For the wider study: The cohort comprised a couple of women and a few men aged 18 to 49 years. Per donor, three plates each were used for CD4 naive and CD4 memory, two for CD8 naive, and one for CD8 memory. The study deeply sequenced blood TCR repertoires of five healthy adults to estimate repertoire size and the extent of clonotype sharing between individuals. To increase sequencing depth and limit assay-specific biases, TCR repertoire library preparation and sequencing were carried out by different laboratories using diverse techniques. Per donor, leukapheresis produced somewhere between about 0.94 and 9 billion PBMCs. Results the study describes overall, beyond this receptor: Clonotypes shared by all four sorted-subset donors showed higher generation probabilities than non-shared clonotypes. Sharing across a few donors was observed for around 5% of naive CD4, over 3% of naive CD8, over 2% of memory CD4, and around 0.4% of memory CD8 clonotypes. Naive subsets generally had larger estimated clonotype richness than memory subsets did. Pairwise subsampling indicated that sequencing depth was expected to affect the degree of clonotype sharing among donors. The small number of donors limited the genetic and exposure-history diversity represented. Sampling was restricted to blood, and TCR repertoires in tissue are likely to differ from TCR repertoires in blood. Rarefaction of sorted-subset datasets indicated incomplete sequencing despite the large sequencing depth.

The CDR3 sequence holds 16 residues, the cysteine and phenylalanine included. Only the CDR3 portion is preserved as DNA: 48 bases, with reading frame beginning at the first base. V has 1 base trimmed and J has 0 bases trimmed; junction bases matching no gene number 2. The germline V gene (reference sequence) gives CDR1 as GTSNPN and CDR2 as SVGIG. The donors were healthy, HIV-negative adults who had no recently reported acute infections or vaccinations. Every donor was a Caucasian adult residing in Nashville, Tennessee, USA. CD4+ T cells were enriched by magnetic negative selection; naive cells were then positively selected on CD45RA, and the negative fraction formed the memory subset. Blood was collected by leukapheresis, and PBMCs were isolated by Ficoll-Histopaque density gradient centrifugation and then cryopreserved in liquid nitrogen vapor phase. Purity and quantity of every magnetically sorted T cell population were checked by analytical flow cytometry. Genomic DNA was isolated from every sorted fraction and measured by UV absorbance on a Nanodrop 2000c.

Using the deep immunoSEQ assay, multiplex PCR amplified TCR CDR3 regions from genomic DNA. Extracted genomic DNA from each cell subset was spread evenly across all wells of several immunoSEQ 96-well plates, with each plate serving as a replicate. For sorted subsets, approximately 200 ng of genomic DNA, equivalent to tens of thousands of T cell genomes, went into each replicate PCR. The purified libraries were quantified using a Qubit 3.0 fluorometer, sized with a Bioanalyzer 2100, and then quantified again using the KAPA Library Quantification kit. Every immunoSEQ 96-well plate was sequenced on a dedicated single-read 150-cycle Illumina NextSeq 550 flow cell. The study's processing was this. Because the immunoSEQ output held only junctional sequences and lacked quality scores, the filtering could not match the filtering applied to full-length reads. To assign V/J genes and CDR3, sequences were annotated against IMGT germline references using PyIR, a Python wrapper for IgBLAST v1.9. Reads were filtered out if the reads had weak V/J assignments (E-value above 1e-6), no CDR3, stop codons, out-of-frame junctions, or ambiguous translated residues. V3J clonotypes were defined as sequences sharing the same inferred V gene, J gene, and CDR3 amino acid sequence. Percentage overlap between repertoires was computed as shared unique clonotypes divided by the size of the smaller repertoire. Three approaches were used to assess repertoire richness: RTK rarefaction, the Chao1 estimator, and Recon v2.1 estimates of unobserved clonotypes. For all TCRbeta clonotypes obtained by the gDNA method from a few donors, generation probabilities were computed with OLGA. TCRdb obtained this table from immuneACCESS and retained in-frame rearrangements with V and J assigned. These tables miss some clones; where compared with another copy, unresolved V genes account for less than half of the shortfall, and the remainder is unexplained. Clone size and V and J calls were adopted from that table, with D and trimming inferred from the DNA. Recorded for this sample are roughly 2 million clones; about 94% of them occurred a single time. Approximately 0.13% of the sample belongs to the ten largest clones.

Comment on this clone: Its antigen target is currently unknown. No per-base quality is available; no much larger clone lies one base away. The sample holds other DNA sequences that translate to the same CDR3.

The chain is assembled from TRBV30 and TRBJ1-4; the junction holds 10 bases that match TRBD1. Sequenced input: naive CD4+ T cells sorted from blood. The sample's cell subset or site label, in plain terms: CD45RA+ positively selected. This clonotype was obtained from a man between 18 and 29 years old in good health. The CDR3 region: CAWSGDRGTTNEKLFF. The sequenced DNA is TGTGCCTGGAGTGGGGACAGGGGCACAACTAATGAAAAACTGTTTTTT. The reference TRBV30 and TRBJ1-4 proteins fill in what lies around the CDR3, so the full variable domain reads SQTIHQWPATLVQPVGSPLSLECTVEGTSNPNLYWYRQAAGRGLQLLFYSVGIGQISSEVPQNLSASRPQDRQFILSSKKLLLSDSGFYLCAWSGDRGTTNEKLFFGSGTQLSVL.